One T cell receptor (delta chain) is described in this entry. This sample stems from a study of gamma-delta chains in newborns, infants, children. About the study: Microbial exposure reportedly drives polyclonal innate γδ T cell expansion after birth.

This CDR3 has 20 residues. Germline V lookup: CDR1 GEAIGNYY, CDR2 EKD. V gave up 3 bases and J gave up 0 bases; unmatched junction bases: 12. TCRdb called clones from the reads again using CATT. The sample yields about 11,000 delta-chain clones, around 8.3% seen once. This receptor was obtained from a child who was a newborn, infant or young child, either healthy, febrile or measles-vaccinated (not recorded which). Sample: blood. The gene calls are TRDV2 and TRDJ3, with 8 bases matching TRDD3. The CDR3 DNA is TGTGCCTGTGACGCCGGATTACTGGGGGCTGTCTCCTGGGACACCCGACAGATGTTTTTC. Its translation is CACDAGLLGAVSWDTRQMFF.